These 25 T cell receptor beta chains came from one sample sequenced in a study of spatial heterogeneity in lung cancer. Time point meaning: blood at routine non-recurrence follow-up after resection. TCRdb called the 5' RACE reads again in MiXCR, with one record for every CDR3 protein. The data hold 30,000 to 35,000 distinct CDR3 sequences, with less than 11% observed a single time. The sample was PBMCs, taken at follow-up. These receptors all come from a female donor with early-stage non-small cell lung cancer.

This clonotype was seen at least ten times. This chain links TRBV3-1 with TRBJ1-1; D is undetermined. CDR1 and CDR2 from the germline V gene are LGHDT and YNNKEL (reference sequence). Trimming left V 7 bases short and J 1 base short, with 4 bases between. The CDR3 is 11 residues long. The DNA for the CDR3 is TGTGCCAGCACCCAGAACACTGAAGCTTTCTTT. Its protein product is CASTQNTEAFF. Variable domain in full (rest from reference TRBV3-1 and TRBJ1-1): DTAVSQTPKYLVTQMGNDKSIKCEQNLGHDTMYWYKQDSKKFLKIMFSYNNKELIINETVPNRFSPKSPDKAHLNLHINSLELGDSAVYFCASTQNTEAFFGQGTRLTVV.

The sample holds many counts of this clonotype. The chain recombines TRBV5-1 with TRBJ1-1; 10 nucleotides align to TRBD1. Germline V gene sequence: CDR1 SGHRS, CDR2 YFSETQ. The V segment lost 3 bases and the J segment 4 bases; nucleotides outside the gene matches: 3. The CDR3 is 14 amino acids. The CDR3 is CASSWGQGSTEAFF. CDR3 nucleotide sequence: TGCGCCAGCAGCTGGGGACAGGGGAGCACTGAAGCTTTCTTT.

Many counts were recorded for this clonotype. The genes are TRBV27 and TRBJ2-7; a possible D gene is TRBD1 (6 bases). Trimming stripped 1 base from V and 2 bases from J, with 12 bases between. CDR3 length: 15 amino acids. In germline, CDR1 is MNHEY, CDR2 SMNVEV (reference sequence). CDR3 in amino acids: CASSLWGQKAYEQYF. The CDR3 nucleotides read TGTGCCAGCAGTTTATGGGGGCAGAAGGCCTACGAGCAGTACTTC.

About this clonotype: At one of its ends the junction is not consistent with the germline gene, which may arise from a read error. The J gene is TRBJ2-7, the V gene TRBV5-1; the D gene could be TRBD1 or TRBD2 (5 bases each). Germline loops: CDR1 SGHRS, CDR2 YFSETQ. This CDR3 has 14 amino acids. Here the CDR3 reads CASSLGTVTYERYF. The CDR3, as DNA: TGCGCCAGCAGTCTGGGGACGGTAACCTACGAGCGGTACTTC. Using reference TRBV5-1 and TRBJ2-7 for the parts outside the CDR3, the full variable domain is KAGVTQTPRYLIKTRGQQVTLSCSPISGHRSVSWYQQTPGQGLQFLFEYFSETQRNKGNFPGRFSGRQFSNSRSEMNVSTLELGDSALYLCASSLGTVTYERYFGPGTRLTVT.

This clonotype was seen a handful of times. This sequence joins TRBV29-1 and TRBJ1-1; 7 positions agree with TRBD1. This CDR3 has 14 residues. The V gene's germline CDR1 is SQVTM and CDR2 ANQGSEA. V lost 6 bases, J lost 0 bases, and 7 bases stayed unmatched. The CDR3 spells CSVWTGVVNTEAFF. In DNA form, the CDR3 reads TGCAGCGTCTGGACAGGTGTGGTGAACACTGAAGCTTTCTTT.

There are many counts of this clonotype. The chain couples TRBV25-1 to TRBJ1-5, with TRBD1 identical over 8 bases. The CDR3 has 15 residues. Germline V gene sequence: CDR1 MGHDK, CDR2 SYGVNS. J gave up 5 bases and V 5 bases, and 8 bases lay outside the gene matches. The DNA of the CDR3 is TGTGCCAGCAGTCAGACAGGGGTAATGGATCAGCCCCAGCATTTT. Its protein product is CASSQTGVMDQPQHF.

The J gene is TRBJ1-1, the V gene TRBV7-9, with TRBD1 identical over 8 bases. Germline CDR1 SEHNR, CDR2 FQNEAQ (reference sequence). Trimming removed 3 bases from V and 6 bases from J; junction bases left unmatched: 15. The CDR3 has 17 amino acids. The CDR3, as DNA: TGTGCCAGCAGCTTTGGTATCGCCGGACAGGGATCCCCTGAAGCTTTCTTT. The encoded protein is CASSFGIAGQGSPEAFF.

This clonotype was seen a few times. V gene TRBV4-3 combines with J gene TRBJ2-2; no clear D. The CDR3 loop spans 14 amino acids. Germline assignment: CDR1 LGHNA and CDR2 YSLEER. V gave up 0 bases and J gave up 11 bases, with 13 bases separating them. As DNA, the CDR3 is TGCGCCAGCAGCCAAGATCTGGCACCGAACGAGCTGTTTTTT. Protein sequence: CASSQDLAPNELFF.

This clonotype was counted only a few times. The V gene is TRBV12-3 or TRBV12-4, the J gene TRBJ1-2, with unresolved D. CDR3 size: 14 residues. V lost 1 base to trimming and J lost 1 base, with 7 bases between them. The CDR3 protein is CASSLVGSNYGYTF. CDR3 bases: TGTGCCAGCAGTTTAGTTGGCAGTAACTATGGCTACACCTTC.

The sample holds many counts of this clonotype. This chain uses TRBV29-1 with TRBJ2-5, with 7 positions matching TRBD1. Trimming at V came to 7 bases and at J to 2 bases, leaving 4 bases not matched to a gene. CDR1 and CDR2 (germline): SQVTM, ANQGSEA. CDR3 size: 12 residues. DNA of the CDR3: TGCAGCGCGACAGGGTCGCAAGAGACCCAGTACTTC. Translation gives CSATGSQETQYF. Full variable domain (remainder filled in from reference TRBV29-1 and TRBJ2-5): SAVISQKPSRDICQRGTSLTIQCQVDSQVTMMFWYRQQPGQSLTLIATANQGSEATYESGFVIDKFPISRPNLTFSTLTVSNMSPEDSSIYLCSATGSQETQYFGPGTRLLVL.

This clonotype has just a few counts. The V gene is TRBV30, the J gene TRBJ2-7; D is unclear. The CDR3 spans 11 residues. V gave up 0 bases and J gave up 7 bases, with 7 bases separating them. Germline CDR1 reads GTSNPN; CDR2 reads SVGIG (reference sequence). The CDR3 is CAWSVRQEQYF. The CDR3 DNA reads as TGTGCCTGGAGTGTACGGCAGGAGCAGTACTTC.

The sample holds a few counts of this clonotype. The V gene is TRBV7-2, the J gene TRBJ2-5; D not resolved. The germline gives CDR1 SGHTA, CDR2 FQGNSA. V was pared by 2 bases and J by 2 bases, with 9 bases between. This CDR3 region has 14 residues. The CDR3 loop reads CASSLFAGQETQYF. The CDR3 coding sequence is TGTGCCAGCAGCTTATTCGCAGGACAAGAGACCCAGTACTTC.

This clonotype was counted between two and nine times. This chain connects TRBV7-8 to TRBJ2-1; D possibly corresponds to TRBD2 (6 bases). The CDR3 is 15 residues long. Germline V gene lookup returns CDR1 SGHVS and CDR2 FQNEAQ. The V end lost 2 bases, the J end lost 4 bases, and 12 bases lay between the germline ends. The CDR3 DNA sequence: TGTGCCAGCAGCTTATCCGGGAGAACTTACAATGAGCAGTTCTTC. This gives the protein CASSLSGRTYNEQFF.

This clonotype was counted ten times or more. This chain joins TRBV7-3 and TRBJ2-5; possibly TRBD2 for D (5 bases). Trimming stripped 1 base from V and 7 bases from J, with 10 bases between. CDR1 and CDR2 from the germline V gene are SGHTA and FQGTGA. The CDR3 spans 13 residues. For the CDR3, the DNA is TGTGCCAGCAGCTTAAAGGGAGATGGGACCCAGTACTTC. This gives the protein CASSLKGDGTQYF.

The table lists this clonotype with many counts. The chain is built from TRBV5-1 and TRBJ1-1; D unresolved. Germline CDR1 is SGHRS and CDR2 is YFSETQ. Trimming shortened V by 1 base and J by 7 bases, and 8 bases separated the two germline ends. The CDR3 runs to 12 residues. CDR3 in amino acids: CASSLRPNEAFF. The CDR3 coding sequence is TGCGCCAGCAGCTTGCGGCCGAATGAAGCTTTCTTT.

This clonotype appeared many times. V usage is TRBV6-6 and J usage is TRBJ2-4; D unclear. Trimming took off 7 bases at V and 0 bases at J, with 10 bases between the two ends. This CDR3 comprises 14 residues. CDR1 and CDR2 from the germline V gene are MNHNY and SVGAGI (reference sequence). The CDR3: CASTDRLAKNIQYF. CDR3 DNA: TGTGCCAGCACCGACCGGCTAGCCAAAAACATTCAGTACTTC.

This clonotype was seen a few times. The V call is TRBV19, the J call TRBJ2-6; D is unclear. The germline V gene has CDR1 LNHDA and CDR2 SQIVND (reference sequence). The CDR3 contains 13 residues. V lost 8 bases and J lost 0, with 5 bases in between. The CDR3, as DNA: TGTGCCAGTGTAAGCTCTGGGGCCAACGTCCTGACTTTC. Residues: CASVSSGANVLTF.

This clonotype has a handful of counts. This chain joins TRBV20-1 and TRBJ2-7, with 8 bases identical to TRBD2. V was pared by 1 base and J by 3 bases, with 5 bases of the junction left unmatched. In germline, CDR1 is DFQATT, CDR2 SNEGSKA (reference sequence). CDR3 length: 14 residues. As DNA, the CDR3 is TGCAGTGCTAGAGCTAGCGGGCGCCGCTACGAGCAGTACTTC. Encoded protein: CSARASGRRYEQYF.

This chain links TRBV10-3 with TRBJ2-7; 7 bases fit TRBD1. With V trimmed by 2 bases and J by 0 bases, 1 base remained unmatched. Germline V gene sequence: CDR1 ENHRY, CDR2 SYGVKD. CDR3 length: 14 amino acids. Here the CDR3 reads CAISEGQVSYEQYF. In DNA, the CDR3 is TGTGCCATCAGTGAGGGACAGGTCTCCTACGAGCAGTACTTC.

The CDR3 spells CASSLRRGNQPQHF. The CDR3 region has the DNA TGTGCCAGCAGTTTAAGGAGGGGCAATCAGCCCCAGCATTTT. The rearrangement joins TRBV28 to TRBJ1-5; no reliable D call. The CDR3 is 14 amino acids. V shed 2 bases and J shed 2 bases, with 7 bases lying between them. Germline CDR1 and CDR2: MDHEN and SYDVKM. The variable domain in full, completed from reference TRBV28 and TRBJ1-5, reads DVKVTQSSRYLVKRTGEKVFLECVQDMDHENMFWYRQDPGLGLRLIYFSYDVKMKEKGDIPEGYSVSREKKERFSLILESASTNQTSMYLCASSLRRGNQPQHFGDGTRLSIL.

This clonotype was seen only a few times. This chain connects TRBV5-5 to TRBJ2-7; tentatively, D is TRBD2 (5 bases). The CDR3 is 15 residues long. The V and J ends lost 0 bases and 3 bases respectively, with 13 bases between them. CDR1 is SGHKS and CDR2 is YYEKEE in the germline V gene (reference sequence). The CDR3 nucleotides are TGTGCCAGCAGCTTGGTGTTTCTGGGGAGCTACGAGCAGTACTTC. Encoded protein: CASSLVFLGSYEQYF.

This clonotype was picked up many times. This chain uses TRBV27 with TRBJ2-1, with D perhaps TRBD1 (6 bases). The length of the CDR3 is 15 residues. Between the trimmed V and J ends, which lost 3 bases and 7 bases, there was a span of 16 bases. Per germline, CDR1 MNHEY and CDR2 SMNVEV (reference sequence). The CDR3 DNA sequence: TGTGCCAGCAGTTTGTTACAGGGACCGGGGAATGAGCAGTTCTTC. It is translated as CASSLLQGPGNEQFF.

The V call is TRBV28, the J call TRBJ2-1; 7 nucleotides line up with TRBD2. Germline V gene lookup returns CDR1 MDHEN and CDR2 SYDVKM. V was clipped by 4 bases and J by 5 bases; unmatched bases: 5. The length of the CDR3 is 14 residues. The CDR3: CASSYPSGNNEQFF. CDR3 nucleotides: TGTGCCAGCAGTTACCCTAGCGGAAACAATGAGCAGTTCTTC. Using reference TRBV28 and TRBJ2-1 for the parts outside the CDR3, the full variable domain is DVKVTQSSRYLVKRTGEKVFLECVQDMDHENMFWYRQDPGLGLRLIYFSYDVKMKEKGDIPEGYSVSREKKERFSLILESASTNQTSMYLCASSYPSGNNEQFFGPGTRLTVL.

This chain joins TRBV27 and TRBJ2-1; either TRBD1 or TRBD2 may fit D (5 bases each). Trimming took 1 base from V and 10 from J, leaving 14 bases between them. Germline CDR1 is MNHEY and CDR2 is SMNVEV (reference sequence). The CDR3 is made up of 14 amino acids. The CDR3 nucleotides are TGTGCCAGCAGTTTATACCCCGTTGAGGGGGAGCAGTTCTTC. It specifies CASSLYPVEGEQFF.

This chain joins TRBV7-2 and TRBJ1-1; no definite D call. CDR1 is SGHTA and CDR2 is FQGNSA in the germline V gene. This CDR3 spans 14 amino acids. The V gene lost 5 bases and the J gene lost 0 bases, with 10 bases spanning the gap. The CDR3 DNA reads TGTGCCAGCAGCCAAGGGTTCATGAACACTGAAGCTTTCTTT. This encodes CASSQGFMNTEAFF.